The source of this T cell receptor beta chain is a study of T cells in Graves' hyperthyroidism and ophthalmopathy. TCR beta CDR3 region amplification was performed from RNA transcripts. First-round RT-PCR with HTBI primers amplified the TCR CDR3 region. TCRdb re-called the multiplex PCR reads through MiXCR, storing one row per CDR3 protein. The table shows roughly 93,000 distinct CDR3 sequences, with roughly 40% occurring only once. CDR3 length equals 15 residues. CDR1 is MDHEN and CDR2 is SYDVKM in the germline V gene. V was cut by 10 bases and J by 1 base, with 19 bases left in between. Only a few counts were recorded for this clonotype.

The sequencing input was peripheral blood or thyroid tissue (not recorded which). This clonotype originated in a woman between 25 and 40 years old with Graves' hyperthyroidism. This chain links TRBV28 with TRBJ1-1, with D maybe TRBD1 (5 bases). The CDR3 nucleotides read TGTGCCACCGATCTTTATGGGGGGAGGAACACTGAAGCTTTCTTT. This encodes CATDLYGGRNTEAFF.